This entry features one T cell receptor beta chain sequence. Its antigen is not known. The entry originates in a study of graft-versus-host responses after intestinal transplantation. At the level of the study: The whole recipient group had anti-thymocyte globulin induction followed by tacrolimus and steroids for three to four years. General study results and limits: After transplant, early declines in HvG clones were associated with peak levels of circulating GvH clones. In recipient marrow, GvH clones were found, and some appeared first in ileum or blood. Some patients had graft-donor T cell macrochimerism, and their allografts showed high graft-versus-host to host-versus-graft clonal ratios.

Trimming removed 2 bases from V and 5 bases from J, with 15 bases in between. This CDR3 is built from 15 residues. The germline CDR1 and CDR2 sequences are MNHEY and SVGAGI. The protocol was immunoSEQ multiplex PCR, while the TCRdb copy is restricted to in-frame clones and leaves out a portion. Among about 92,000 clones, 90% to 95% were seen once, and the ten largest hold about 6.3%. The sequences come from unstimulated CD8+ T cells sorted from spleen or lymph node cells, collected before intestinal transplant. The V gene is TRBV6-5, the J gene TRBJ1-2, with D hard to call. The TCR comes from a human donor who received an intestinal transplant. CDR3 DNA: TGTGCCAGCAGTTACGGCCAGGAGCATGTGTATGGCTACACCTTC. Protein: CASSYGQEHVYGYTF.